These 25 T cell receptor beta chains were sequenced from one sample in a study of regulatory T cells in long-lasting Graves disease. Time point given: persistent/refractory GD, antithyroid drugs over 5 years with positive TRAb. RNA extracted from PBMCs served as the sequencing template. Investigators prepared the TCR beta libraries by applying iRepertoire HTBI primers and Arm-PCR of CDR3 regions. TCRdb re-derived calls from the multiplex PCR reads in MiXCR, one entry per CDR3 protein. The sample carries a few hundred thousand distinct CDR3 sequences, 20% to 25% recorded once. The sample in question was peripheral blood mononuclear cells (PBMCs), obtained when the disease was refractory, from a patient treated with antithyroid drugs. The receptors come from a female donor with Graves disease.

This clonotype has ten or more counts. CDR3 DNA sequence: TGTGCCACTAGCCAAGGAACTAGCGGGCCATACGAGCAGTACTTC. Its translation: CATSQGTSGPYEQYF. This chain connects TRBV10-3 to TRBJ2-7; 9 bases are shared with TRBD2. In germline, CDR1 is ENHRY, CDR2 SYGVKD. The junction had 14 bases not matched to a gene; V was cut back by 10 bases and J by 4 bases. This CDR3 contains 15 residues.

This clonotype was picked up many times. This sequence joins TRBV7-9 and TRBJ2-5, with D hard to call. The CDR3 loop spans 12 amino acids. V gave up 4 bases and J gave up 5 bases, with 8 bases separating them. CDR1 is SEHNR and CDR2 is FQNEAQ in the germline V gene (reference sequence). Here the CDR3 reads CASSYKEETQYF. The CDR3 DNA follows: TGTGCCAGCAGCTATAAGGAGGAGACCCAGTACTTC.

This clonotype was picked up a small number of times. The rearrangement uses TRBV2 and TRBJ1-1; D call uncertain. V lost 8 bases and J lost 1, with 14 bases in between. CDR3 length: 14 residues. The V gene's germline CDR1 is SNHLY and CDR2 FYNNEI. The chain's CDR3 is CASLRRRANTEAFF. The CDR3 coding sequence is TGTGCCAGCCTAAGGAGGAGGGCGAACACTGAAGCTTTCTTT.

This clonotype was detected ten times or more. The chain employs TRBV20-1 and TRBJ2-7; TRBD1 is a possible D gene (6 bases). There are 18 residues in the CDR3. Germline assignment: CDR1 DFQATT and CDR2 SNEGSKA (reference sequence). V lost 4 bases and J 7 bases, leaving 32 bases between the germline ends. In DNA, the CDR3 is TGCAGTGCTATCGGTATTGGCAGGGGCAGCGGCTCACTATTGGAGCAGTACTTC. It yields the protein CSAIGIGRGSGSLLEQYF.

This clonotype has ten or more counts. CDR3 amino acids: CSARGASGNSTGELFF. DNA of the CDR3: TGCAGTGCTAGAGGGGCTAGCGGGAACAGTACCGGGGAGCTGTTTTTT. The chain has TRBV20-1 and TRBJ2-2; TRBD2 matches 9 bases. Germline values: CDR1 DFQATT, CDR2 SNEGSKA (reference sequence). Unmatched junction bases numbered 8, after V lost 1 base and J lost 5 bases. The CDR3 consists of 16 residues.

Ten or more counts support this clonotype. The rearrangement joins TRBV6-5 to TRBJ2-7, with D possibly being TRBD1 (6 bases). Germline V gene sequence: CDR1 MNHEY, CDR2 SVGAGI. Trimming removed 3 bases at V and 11 bases at J, with 17 bases between. This CDR3 has 13 amino acids. CDR3 sequence: CASSYSYQDSKYF. The CDR3 bases are TGTGCCAGCAGTTATTCATACCAGGACAGCAAGTACTTC.

V usage is TRBV10-2 and J usage is TRBJ1-2; 9 bases are a match to TRBD1. V lost 4 bases, J lost 10 bases, and 7 bases stayed unmatched. CDR3 length: 13 residues. CDR1 and CDR2 from the germline V gene are WSHSY and SAAADI. Here the CDR3 reads CASSAEDRGIYTF. In DNA form, the CDR3 reads TGCGCCAGCAGTGCGGAGGACAGGGGCATCTACACCTTC.

There are many counts of this clonotype. This chain connects TRBV28 to TRBJ1-1; unclear D gene. This CDR3 is built from 12 residues. Trimming took off 10 bases at V and 0 bases at J, with 9 bases between the two ends. Germline V gives CDR1 MDHEN, CDR2 SYDVKM. The CDR3 DNA sequence: TGTGCCACCACCCTGTTGAACACTGAAGCTTTCTTT. The encoded protein is CATTLLNTEAFF.

The rearrangement joins TRBV19 to TRBJ1-4; D might be TRBD1 (5 bases). Germline V gene sequence: CDR1 LNHDA, CDR2 SQIVND (reference sequence). The CDR3 has 15 residues. V lost 4 bases and J lost 6, with 15 bases in between. The CDR3 DNA follows: TGTGCCAGTAGTACCGGGGCAGTATTAGATGAAAAACTGTTTTTT. Encoded protein: CASSTGAVLDEKLFF.

This clonotype has a count of ten or more. CDR3 sequence (DNA): TGTGCCAGCTCACCGTACCGGGACACTGAAGCTTTCTTT. Amino acid sequence: CASSPYRDTEAFF. The chain is built from TRBV18 and TRBJ1-1; D unclear. The length of the CDR3 is 13 residues. With 3 bases removed from V and 3 bases from J, the gap between germline ends came to 8 bases. Germline CDR1 reads KGHSH; CDR2 reads LQKENI.

There are many counts of this clonotype. The chain has TRBV15 and TRBJ1-6; weak D call: TRBD1 (5 bases). This CDR3 is 13 amino acids long. The V end lost 0 bases, the J end lost 11 bases, and 8 bases lay between the germline ends. Germline loops: CDR1 LNHNV, CDR2 YYDKDF (reference sequence). The CDR3 protein is CATSRDWGAPLHF. In nucleotides, the CDR3 is TGTGCCACCAGCAGAGATTGGGGGGCACCCCTCCACTTT.

This clonotype was seen a few times. This chain joins TRBV19 and TRBJ2-2; 12 bases line up with TRBD2. Germline CDR1 and CDR2: LNHDA and SQIVND (reference sequence). This CDR3 comprises 15 residues. The J segment lost 0 bases and the V segment lost 7 bases, leaving 0 bases of the junction unmatched. CDR3 in DNA: TGTGCCAGTACTAGCGGGAGGGCGAACACCGGGGAGCTGTTTTTT. Protein sequence: CASTSGRANTGELFF.

To note about this clonotype: A junction end diverges from the germline sequence, so it may reflect a read error. The gene calls are TRBV7-2 and TRBJ2-3, with 12 bases fitting TRBD2. Germline-derived CDR1 and CDR2 are SGHTA and FQGNSA. The CDR3 is made up of 15 amino acids. CDR3 sequence: CASSLAGGPGDTQYF. The CDR3 DNA reads TGTGCCAGCAGCCTAGCGGGAGGGCCAGGAGATACGCAGTATTTT.

This clonotype was found many times. This rearrangement joins TRBV20-1 to TRBJ1-5, with TRBD1 matching 7 bases. CDR1 and CDR2 from the germline V gene are DFQATT and SNEGSKA (reference sequence). The J segment lost 1 base and the V segment lost 1 base, leaving 4 bases of the junction unmatched. The CDR3 extends over 15 amino acids. The CDR3 region has the DNA TGCAGTGCTAGAGTAAGCAGGGGGAGCAATCAGCCCCAGCATTTT. Translation gives CSARVSRGSNQPQHF.

This clonotype was seen more than once but under ten times. The chain combines TRBV2 with TRBJ2-3, with 7 bases matching TRBD1. The CDR3 has 14 residues. In germline, CDR1 is SNHLY, CDR2 FYNNEI. V lost 6 bases, J lost 4 bases, and 7 bases stayed unmatched. CDR3 nucleotide sequence: TGTGCCAGCAGGGGACAGACGCTCCCAGATACGCAGTATTTT. This encodes CASRGQTLPDTQYF.

Only one count was recorded for this clonotype. A much bigger clone sits one base away, suggesting this may be a read error. Given the absence of the conserved phenylalanine or tryptophan at the CDR3 end, a read error is likely. For the CDR3, the DNA is TGTGCCAGCAGCTTGGCAGGGGTGAATAACTATGGCTACACCCTC. Its protein is CASSLAGVNNYGYTL. The chain has TRBV5-5 and TRBJ1-2, with TRBD1 as a possible D gene (6 bases). In germline, CDR1 is SGHKS, CDR2 YYEKEE (reference sequence). The V and J ends lost 0 bases and 1 base respectively, with 10 bases between them. This CDR3 contains 15 residues.

This clonotype was seen at least ten times. J is TRBJ1-2 and V is TRBV6-1, with D possibly TRBD1 on 6 matching bases. The germline CDR1 and CDR2 sequences are MNHNS and SASEGT. Trimming took 3 bases from V and 2 from J, leaving 10 bases between them. The CDR3 sequence is 14 residues long. CDR3 nucleotides: TGTGCCAGCAGTGATATGACAGGCAACTATGGCTACACCTTC. This translates into CASSDMTGNYGYTF.

The CDR3 is CASNLRETQYF. CDR3 in DNA: TGTGCCAGCAATTTGCGTGAGACCCAGTACTTC. The rearrangement joins TRBV28 to TRBJ2-5; D unresolved. From germline, CDR1 is MDHEN and CDR2 SYDVKM. CDR3 length: 11 residues. V lost 7 bases to trimming and J lost 5 bases, with 8 bases between them. Based on the CDR3 plus reference TRBV28 and TRBJ2-5, the full variable domain is DVKVTQSSRYLVKRTGEKVFLECVQDMDHENMFWYRQDPGLGLRLIYFSYDVKMKEKGDIPEGYSVSREKKERFSLILESASTNQTSMYLCASNLRETQYFGPGTRLLVL.

Concerning this clonotype itself: The likely explanation is a read error, given a far larger clone one base away. V usage is TRBV6-1 and J usage is TRBJ1-2; D is uncertain. The CDR3 totals 14 residues. The germline CDR1 and CDR2 sequences are MNHNS and SASEGT. Trimming took 6 bases from V and 3 from J, leaving 14 bases between them. CDR3 residues: CASSPRTQDYGYTF. The CDR3, as DNA: TGTGCCAGCAGCCCAAGGACCCAGGACTATGGCTACACCTTC.

V usage is TRBV7-9 and J usage is TRBJ2-1; TRBD1 agrees at 8 bases. CDR1 is SEHNR, CDR2 FQNEAQ, per germline (reference sequence). This CDR3 region has 15 residues. J gave up 1 base and V 4 bases, and 3 bases lay outside the gene matches. DNA for the CDR3: TGTGCCAGCAGCTCTGGACAGGGTTCCTACAATGAGCAGTTCTTC. It specifies CASSSGQGSYNEQFF.

The J gene is TRBJ2-3, the V gene TRBV24-1; 7 positions agree with TRBD1. V was pared by 5 bases and J by 9 bases, with 7 bases of the junction left unmatched. Looked up from germline, CDR1 is KGHDR and CDR2 is SFDVKD. This CDR3 is built from 13 residues. CDR3 sequence (DNA): TGTGCCACCAGTGCCATCCGGGACAGAACGCAGTATTTT. The encoded protein is CATSAIRDRTQYF.

This clonotype showed up many times. J is TRBJ2-5 and V is TRBV28; D remains ambiguous. Trimming shortened V by 5 bases and J by 1 base, and 8 bases separated the two germline ends. The CDR3 is 13 residues long. In germline, CDR1 is MDHEN, CDR2 SYDVKM. The CDR3 here is CASSPQIQETQYF. Written as DNA, the CDR3 is TGTGCCAGCAGTCCACAGATCCAAGAGACCCAGTACTTC.

This clonotype was found many times. The J gene is TRBJ1-1, the V gene TRBV3-1, with D perhaps TRBD1 (5 bases). In germline, CDR1 is LGHDT, CDR2 YNNKEL (reference sequence). CDR3 size: 14 residues. V dropped 1 base and J dropped 5 bases, with 11 bases sitting between them. The CDR3: CASSQGGVGTEAFF. In nucleotides, the CDR3 is TGTGCCAGCAGCCAAGGAGGGGTTGGGACTGAAGCTTTCTTT.

This clonotype was observed many times. The chain uses TRBV2 and TRBJ2-6; 7 positions match TRBD1. The CDR3 covers 15 residues. The germline V gene encodes CDR1 SNHLY and CDR2 FYNNEI. V trimming: 8 bases; J trimming: 0 bases; junction bases outside the gene matches: 4. The CDR3 sequence: CASAGGVSGANVLTF. Written as DNA, the CDR3 is TGTGCCAGCGCAGGGGGAGTCTCTGGGGCCAACGTCCTGACTTTC.

CDR3 loop: CASSPWASGRDEQYF. The CDR3 region has the DNA TGTGCCAGCAGTCCCTGGGCTAGCGGGAGGGACGAGCAGTACTTC. This rearrangement joins TRBV27 to TRBJ2-7; the match to TRBD2 covers 12 bases. Germline values: CDR1 MNHEY, CDR2 SMNVEV (reference sequence). J gave up 5 bases and V 5 bases, and 7 bases lay outside the gene matches. CDR3 size: 15 residues.